The clone carrying this TCR beta chain was seen only a few times. Antigen: not known. V lost 0 bases and J 8 bases, leaving 16 bases between the germline ends. The CDR3 has 15 amino acids. Germline values: CDR1 MGHRA, CDR2 YSYEKL. Unique molecular identifiers tagged the TCRbeta library. A single record per CDR3 protein comes from TCRdb applying MiXCR to the PCR reads. The repertoire consists of roughly 400,000 distinct CDR3 sequences, with 43% occurring once and the leading ten covering 27%. This entry belongs to a study of T-cell reconstitution after alpha-beta-depleted transplantation in children. Study-wide results and caveats: Expanded graft clones, several hundred of them, were reportedly the source of alpha-beta T cells about two months after transplant.

This sequence originates from a girl aged 2-15 years with aplastic anemia, due to receive a stem cell transplant. This sequence joins TRBV4-1 and TRBJ1-2; unclear D gene. Here the sequenced sample was PBMCs, taken before TCRalphabeta/CD19-depleted stem cell transplant. As DNA, the CDR3 is TGCGCCAGCAGCCAAGATCATAGGAAGAGCTTGGGCTACACCTTC. Its protein is CASSQDHRKSLGYTF.